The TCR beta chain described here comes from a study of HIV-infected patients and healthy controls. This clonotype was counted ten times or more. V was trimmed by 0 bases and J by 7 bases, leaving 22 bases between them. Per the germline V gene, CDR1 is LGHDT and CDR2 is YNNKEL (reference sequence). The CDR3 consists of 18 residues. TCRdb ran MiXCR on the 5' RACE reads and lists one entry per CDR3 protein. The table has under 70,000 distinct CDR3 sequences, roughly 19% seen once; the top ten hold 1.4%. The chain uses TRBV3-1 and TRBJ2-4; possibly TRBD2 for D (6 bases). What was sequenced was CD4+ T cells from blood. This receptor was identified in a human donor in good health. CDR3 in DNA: TGTGCCAGCAGCCAAGATTATCCCGCCACCACGGGGGATAACATTCAGTACTTC. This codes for CASSQDYPATTGDNIQYF.